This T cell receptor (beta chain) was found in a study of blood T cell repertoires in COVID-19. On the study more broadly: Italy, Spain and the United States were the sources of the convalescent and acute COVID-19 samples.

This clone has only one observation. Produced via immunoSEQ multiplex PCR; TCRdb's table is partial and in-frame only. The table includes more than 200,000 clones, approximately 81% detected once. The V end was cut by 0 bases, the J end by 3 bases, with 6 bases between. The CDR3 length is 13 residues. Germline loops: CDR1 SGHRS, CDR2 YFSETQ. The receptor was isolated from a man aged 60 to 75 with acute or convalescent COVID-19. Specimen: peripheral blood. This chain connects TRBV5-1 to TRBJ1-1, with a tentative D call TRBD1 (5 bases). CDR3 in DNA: TGCGCCAGCAGCTTGGCAGGGTACACTGAAGCTTTCTTT. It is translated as CASSLAGYTEAFF.